This T cell receptor (beta chain) emerged from a study of blood T cell repertoires in COVID-19 (dated by TCRdb to about 2020). For context, the study as a whole: Samples from collaborators originated in the United States, Italy and Spain and spanned both the acute and convalescent phases of COVID-19. The prospective study material was composed of cDNA or gDNA derived from T cells, B-cell-depleted T cells, or PBMCs. Deeply sampled blood TCRbeta repertoires from subjects exposed to, actively infected with, or recovered from COVID-19 were included in the dataset. The repertoires were made available in a free public database intended to serve as a resource for research on the immune response to SARS-CoV-2. The samples were drawn from the first 160 participants of the ongoing ImmuneRACE study and from 1,200 or so subjects provided by 6 global collaborators. The sample metadata nearly always contained a de-identified subject ID, COVID-19 status, age in years and sex. Where available, HLA class I and class II types were obtained from metadata supplied by the sample provider rather than from assay-based typing. Overall results and qualifications from the work: The quantity of clinical and demographic metadata differed by source and by participant and was supplied without curation.

Collaborating institutions collected whole blood in K2EDTA tubes following their own protocols. For TCRbeta analysis, collaborators shipped samples in one of three forms: frozen whole blood, isolated PBMCs, or DNA extracted from either of those sample types. For this clone: Its antigen has not been determined. The sample holds no much larger clone one base away, and base qualities are not on file.

Measured from the cysteine to the phenylalanine, the CDR3 is 15 residues long. Of all the DNA, just the CDR3 is kept, 45 bases in frame from base 1. V lost 3 bases and J lost 0 bases; the stretch between them is 9 bases long. CDR1 is given as MNHEY and CDR2 as SMNVEV, both from the germline V gene (reference sequence). TCRbeta CDR3 regions were amplified from genomic DNA by means of the immunoSEQ Assay, a bias-controlled multiplex PCR. On the authors' methods: Within the assay, amplification of reference gene primers was used to estimate how many nucleated cells each sample contained. Sequence reads were collapsed and filtered to measure the absolute abundance of every unique TCRbeta CDR3 rearrangement. Productive Simpson clonality was computed per sample as the square root of Simpson's diversity index over productive rearrangements. TCRdb mirrors the immuneACCESS table, restricted to in-frame sequences. Some clones are absent from its copies; in checked studies, under half trace to an unresolved V gene, and the reason for the others is unknown. V, J and clone size are those of that table, while D and trimming were read from the DNA. The sample includes fewer than 130,000 clones, with approximately 79% observed a single time. 20% to 25% of the sample belongs to the ten largest clones.

This chain is built from TRBV27 and TRBJ2-1; no confident D gene assignment can be made. The specimen was peripheral blood. The receptor was isolated from a man between 65 and 79 years old with active or convalescent COVID-19. The nucleotide sequence is TGTGCCAGCAGTTTCGCCTTACTCTCCTACAATGAGCAGTTCTTC. Translation gives CASSFALLSYNEQFF.